Listed below are T cell receptor beta chains from one sample, sequenced in a study of control samples from healthy donors and cancer patients. Sequencing used immunoSEQ multiplex PCR; TCRdb keeps in-frame clones, though not all of them. The sample records 100,000 to 150,000 clones, around 87% being singletons. Source material: blood. The receptors come from a man in his 60s in good health. The CDR3 runs from the conserved cysteine through the conserved F or W. The D gene is left open where the match is weak. Clone size appears in some rows only: once, few, many, or a class for an expanded clone.

>.|.|TRBJ1-5|TRBV19
CATEGGLRGQPQHF
TGTGCCACCGAGGGAGGACTGCGGGGTCAGCCCCAGCATTTT
>.|TRBD1|TRBJ1-2|TRBV27
CASSSGQTGSYGYTF
TGTGCCAGCAGTTCGGGACAGACCGGTTCGTATGGCTACACCTTC
>.|.|TRBJ1-6|TRBV5-1
CASSLQATDNSPLHF
TGCGCCAGCAGCCTCCAAGCCACCGATAATTCACCCCTCCACTTT
>.|.|TRBJ2-6|TRBV5-1
CASSGTPSGANVLTF
TGCGCCAGCAGCGGAACCCCCTCTGGGGCCAACGTCCTGACTTTC
>.|TRBD2|TRBJ2-1|TRBV19
CASLPTSGAYNEQFF
TGTGCCAGCCTACCGACTAGCGGGGCCTACAATGAGCAGTTCTTC
>.|TRBD2|TRBJ2-3|TRBV7-2
CASSPGLAGLDTQYF
TGTGCCAGCAGCCCGGGACTAGCGGGGCTGGATACGCAGTATTTT
>.|TRBD2|TRBJ2-1|TRBV5-6
CASSLWGGLGNEQFF
TGTGCCAGCAGCTTGTGGGGGGGACTTGGCAATGAGCAGTTCTTC
>.|TRBD2|TRBJ2-5|TRBV7-7
CASSLTLAGGQETQYF
TGTGCTAGCAGCCTAACCCTAGCGGGGGGTCAAGAGACCCAGTACTTC
>.|.|TRBJ1-2|TRBV29-1
CSVGGQVYGYTF
TGCAGCGTCGGAGGGCAGGTCTATGGCTACACCTTC
>.|.|TRBJ2-3|TRBV19
CASSSGEGTDTQYF
TGTGCCAGTAGTAGCGGGGAAGGCACAGATACGCAGTATTTT
>.|.|TRBJ1-1|TRBV12-3/TRBV12-4
CASSNTGSTEAFF
TGTGCCAGCAGTAATACAGGAAGCACTGAAGCTTTCTTT
>.|.|TRBJ1-2|TRBV18
CASSPTGSGGSYGYTF
TGTGCCAGCTCACCGACCGGGTCCGGGGGCAGCTATGGCTACACCTTC
>.|TRBD1|TRBJ2-1|TRBV9
CASSSTTGGGGNEQFF
TGTGCCAGCAGCTCCACGACAGGGGGTGGAGGCAATGAGCAGTTCTTC
>.|.|TRBJ1-1|TRBV10-3
CAIRDSNTEAFF
TGTGCCATCAGGGACAGCAACACTGAAGCTTTCTTT
>.|.|TRBJ2-7|TRBV13
CASSLGGAGEQYF
TGTGCCAGCAGCTTAGGGGGCGCGGGCGAGCAGTACTTC
>once|.|TRBJ1-4|TRBV27
CASSSAGSTEKLFF
TGTGCCAGCAGTTCCGCAGGGAGTACTGAAAAACTGTTTTTT
>once|.|TRBJ2-5|TRBV4-1
CASSQYGGQMETQYF
TGCGCCAGCAGCCAATACGGAGGACAGATGGAGACCCAGTACTTC
>.|.|TRBJ1-2|TRBV30
CAWWNRAGGYTF
TGTGCCTGGTGGAACAGGGCGGGTGGCTACACCTTC
>.|.|TRBJ1-1|TRBV20-1
CSASHDSFTVTTEAFF
TGCAGTGCTAGTCACGACAGTTTCACAGTAACCACTGAAGCTTTCTTT
>.|.|TRBJ1-6|TRBV6-5
CASSYSAVLNSPLHF
TGTGCCAGCAGTTACTCGGCGGTTCTCAACTCACCCCTCCACTTT
>.|TRBD2|TRBJ2-2|TRBV19
CASSPWVAGNTGELFF
TGTGCCAGTAGTCCTTGGGTAGCGGGGAACACCGGGGAGCTGTTTTTT
>.|TRBD1|TRBJ2-3|TRBV4-2
CASSQGGGPDTQYF
TGTGCCAGCAGCCAAGGAGGGGGCCCAGATACGCAGTATTTT
>.|TRBD2|TRBJ2-1|TRBV6-6
CASSTGGGFSYNEQFF
TGTGCCAGCAGTACCGGGGGGGGCTTCTCATACAATGAGCAGTTCTTC
>.|.|TRBJ2-7|TRBV13
CASSPSYEQYF
TGTGCCAGCAGCCCTTCCTACGAGCAGTACTTC
>.|.|TRBJ1-5|TRBV18
CASSPGGDNQPQHF
TGTGCCAGCTCACCAGGGGGCGACAATCAGCCCCAGCATTTT
>.|.|TRBJ1-5|TRBV19
CASSFGQTGSNQPQHF
TGTGCCAGTAGTTTCGGACAGACAGGTAGCAATCAGCCCCAGCATTTT
>.|TRBD1|TRBJ1-1|TRBV29-1
CSVGTGGEAFF
TGCAGCGTTGGGACAGGAGGTGAAGCTTTCTTT
>.|TRBD1|TRBJ2-6|TRBV18
CASSPPTGAGANVLTF
TGTGCCAGCTCACCACCTACAGGGGCTGGGGCCAACGTCCTGACTTTC
>.|.|TRBJ1-3|TRBV2
CASLGNTIYF
TGTGCCAGCCTTGGAAACACCATATATTTT
>.|.|TRBJ2-1|TRBV7-9
CASRSPKLGSYNEQFF
TGTGCCAGCAGGTCGCCGAAATTGGGGTCCTACAATGAGCAGTTCTTC
>once|.|TRBJ1-3|TRBV28
CASSPPWASTDTIYF
TGTGCCAGCAGTCCCCCTTGGGCCTCGACGGACACCATATATTTT
>.|TRBD1|TRBJ1-4|TRBV19
CASSLGQGALGEKLFF
TGTGCCAGTAGTCTTGGACAGGGGGCGCTTGGTGAAAAACTGTTTTTT
>.|TRBD1|TRBJ2-3|TRBV2
CASSETGGVAYF
TGTGCCAGCAGCGAAACAGGGGGCGTAGCGTATTTT
>.|TRBD1|TRBJ1-2|TRBV18
CASSPSGGTGSNYGYTF
TGTGCCAGCTCACCAAGTGGAGGGACAGGCTCTAACTATGGCTACACCTTC
>.|TRBD1|TRBJ2-6|TRBV19
CASSAQGAGANVLTF
TGTGCCAGTAGTGCACAGGGGGCTGGGGCCAACGTCCTGACTTTC
>.|.|TRBJ1-6|TRBV3-1/TRBV3-2
CASRPPMTGPNSPLHF
TGTGCCAGCAGGCCACCAATGACCGGGCCCAATTCACCCCTCCACTTT
>.|.|TRBJ1-5|TRBV19
CASNRRGLNQPQHF
TGTGCCAGTAACCGCAGGGGCCTCAATCAGCCCCAGCATTTT
>.|.|TRBJ2-2|TRBV2
CASSARWGATGELFF
TGTGCCAGCAGTGCCCGTTGGGGGGCGACCGGGGAGCTGTTTTTT
>.|TRBD1|TRBJ1-4|TRBV6-5
CASSYYRGRIEKLFF
TGTGCCAGCAGTTACTACAGGGGGAGGATTGAAAAACTGTTTTTT
>.|.|TRBJ1-6|TRBV7-9
CASSEWDRVNSPLHF
TGTGCCAGCAGCGAATGGGACCGGGTGAATTCACCCCTCCACTTT
>.|.|TRBJ2-3|TRBV30
CAWSKGHTDTQYF
TGTGCCTGGAGTAAGGGGCATACAGATACGCAGTATTTT
>.|.|TRBJ1-2|TRBV19
CASSTTGRPVTNYGYTF
TGTGCCAGTAGTACCACGGGACGGCCAGTCACTAACTATGGCTACACCTTC
>.|.|TRBJ1-1|TRBV2
CASSSTGRSTEAFF
TGTGCCAGCAGTTCCACAGGGAGGAGCACTGAAGCTTTCTTT
>.|.|TRBJ1-2|TRBV25-1
CASSDSVNYGYTF
TGTGCCAGCAGTGATTCAGTAAACTATGGCTACACCTTC
>.|.|TRBJ2-7|TRBV5-5
CASSLAIGRFYEQYF
TGTGCCAGCAGCTTGGCCATTGGCAGATTCTACGAGCAGTACTTC
>.|.|TRBJ2-7|TRBV4-1
CASSQDWAISYEQYF
TGCGCCAGCAGCCAGGACTGGGCAATCTCCTACGAGCAGTACTTC